The rows below give T cell receptor beta chains drawn from one sample of a study of blood T cells in healthy people across ages. TCRdb fed the 5' RACE reads into MiXCR, producing one record per CDR3 protein. The sample shows 890,000 or so distinct CDR3 sequences, approximately 65% of them seen only once. Sequencing was done on a sample of blood. These TCRs come from a man aged 25-40 years in good health. CDR3s leave out the opening cysteine and the closing phenylalanine or tryptophan. Expanded clones get a size class; other rows say once, few or many, or leave the size out.

V gene	J gene	clone size	CDR3 protein
TRBV10-3	TRBJ2-6	few	AISDFTGGLSGANVLT
TRBV5-1	TRBJ2-5	NA	ASSSPRGAETQY
TRBV9	TRBJ2-7	NA	ASSRLGASYEQY
TRBV6-5	TRBJ2-3	NA	ASSPKAGTQY
TRBV29-1	TRBJ2-3	many	SVEDLGGGTDTQY
TRBV4-3	TRBJ2-2	NA	ASSLSFSYWGELF
TRBV28	TRBJ2-1	few	ASSLLGQGAGEQF
TRBV12-3/TRBV12-4	TRBJ2-1	NA	ASSPQRGDYNEQF
TRBV29-1	TRBJ1-2	NA	SVELTALYGYT
TRBV5-8	TRBJ2-6	once	ASSFREAGANVLT
TRBV7-2	TRBJ2-3	NA	ATGWRDGTGTQY
TRBV20-1	TRBJ2-7	NA	SARDVGPSGLYEQY
TRBV11-2	NA	NA	ASSFGSAYNEQY
TRBV7-3	TRBJ2-4	NA	ASSPSRFSIQY
TRBV25-1	TRBJ2-1	NA	ASSMLTGRYNEQF
TRBV9	TRBJ2-6	NA	ASSVVWGSLSGANVLT
TRBV27	TRBJ2-7	NA	ASSSDPGRYEQY
TRBV27	TRBJ2-4	NA	ASSFRAGNIQY
TRBV20-1	NA	few	SARDRSNEQY
TRBV28	TRBJ2-7	many	ASSSSRGNEQY
TRBV3-1	TRBJ2-7	NA	ASSQYARQGRYEQY
TRBV9	TRBJ1-6	once	ASSAHGSRSPLH
TRBV2	TRBJ1-4	NA	ASILGTGVEKLF
TRBV27	TRBJ2-7	few	ASSLRAASYEQY
TRBV6-8	TRBJ2-3	NA	ASSSEREDQLYHTDTQY
TRBV12-3/TRBV12-4	TRBJ2-2	NA	ASTGSRTGELF
TRBV30	TRBJ2-5	NA	AWSVPPRRETQY
TRBV29-1	TRBJ1-2	few	SVEKPDRPNYGYT
TRBV6-6	TRBJ2-5	NA	ASSYSMVGETQY
TRBV28	TRBJ2-7	NA	ASSSPLFSYEQY
TRBV28	TRBJ1-5	NA	ASSLGTSRGYQPQH
TRBV27	TRBJ1-5	NA	ASSLGVMDQPQH
TRBV3-1	TRBJ2-7	NA	ASSQDPSGADWNYEQY
TRBV20-1	TRBJ2-2	NA	SAGRTGTSNTGELF
TRBV25-1	TRBJ1-2	NA	ASSKTGGSGDGYGYT
TRBV3-1	TRBJ2-7	NA	ASSQRGVYEQY
TRBV12-3/TRBV12-4	TRBJ1-2	NA	ATWGVGDYGHT
TRBV4-3	TRBJ1-4	NA	ASSQEGAPEKLF
TRBV7-2	TRBJ1-2	NA	ASSSSAGVNYGYT
TRBV12-3/TRBV12-4	TRBJ2-7	once	ASSLFRSGGGYEQY
TRBV7-9	TRBJ1-2	NA	ASSVAGGNGYT
TRBV5-5	TRBJ2-7	NA	ASTGGTPYEQY
TRBV15	NA	NA	ATSRGGALETQY
TRBV4-3	TRBJ1-6	NA	ASSQVGGLDNSPLH
TRBV15	TRBJ1-2	NA	ATSRASGYYGYT
TRBV4-3	TRBJ1-4	few	ASSPGQGEGEKLF
TRBV7-9	NA	once	ASSLTEMKQY
TRBV28	TRBJ2-1	NA	ASSLLTGTGFEQF
TRBV28	NA	few	ASSPYGGGEYEQY
TRBV5-1	TRBJ2-3	few	ASSFTTSTDTQY
TRBV24-1	TRBJ2-5	NA	ATSDVGIPETQY
TRBV3-1	TRBJ2-4	NA	ASSRAFKNIQY
TRBV2	TRBJ2-1	NA	ASSARGSGSSYNEQF
TRBV15	TRBJ2-7	NA	ATSSPEESYEQY
TRBV25-1	TRBJ2-7	many	ASSDLYEQY